These 15 T cell receptor beta chains came from one sample sequenced in a study of blood T cell repertoires in COVID-19. Profiling relied on immunoSEQ multiplex PCR, and the TCRdb table lists in-frame clones only, not all of them. The repertoire holds approximately 190,000 clones, with around nine tenths as singletons. The sequenced material came from peripheral blood. These receptor sequences come from a man aged 50-59 years with acute or convalescent COVID-19.

Only a few counts were recorded for this clone. The V and J genes are TRBV28 and TRBJ2-1; TRBD2 is a possible D gene (6 bases). V was trimmed by 8 bases and J by 8 bases, leaving 19 bases between them. Germline-derived CDR1 and CDR2 are MDHEN and SYDVKM. CDR3 length equals 14 residues. CDR3 DNA sequence: TGTGCCAGCTATCCGACTGGGAGGACGGATGAGCAGTTCTTC. Its protein product is CASYPTGRTDEQFF.

The V gene is TRBV19, the J gene TRBJ1-5, with 7 nucleotides matching TRBD1. The CDR3 has 16 amino acids. The germline gives CDR1 LNHDA, CDR2 SQIVND (reference sequence). Losses at the gene ends were 5 bases for V and 4 bases for J; bases not matched to a gene: 11. The CDR3 sequence is CASSLLPGQTNQPQHF. CDR3 in DNA: TGTGCCAGTAGTCTCCTCCCGGGACAGACAAATCAGCCCCAGCATTTT.

The CDR3 region has the DNA TGCGCCAGCAGCGATTACACGAGGGACTATGGCTACACCTTC. Translated, it gives CASSDYTRDYGYTF. This sequence joins TRBV5-1 and TRBJ1-2; D unresolved. The CDR3 length is 14 residues. The germline gives CDR1 SGHRS, CDR2 YFSETQ. Deletions cut 4 bases from V and 3 bases from J, with 13 bases between.

The chain is built from TRBV6-2 or TRBV6-3 and TRBJ1-5; TRBD1 is a possible D gene (5 bases). The V gene's germline CDR1 is MNHEY and CDR2 SVGEGT. The CDR3 has 14 residues. V was cut by 4 bases and J by 3 bases, with 10 bases left in between. CDR3 amino acids: CASSSGVPNQPQHF. DNA of the CDR3: TGTGCCAGCAGTTCGGGGGTACCCAATCAGCCCCAGCATTTT.

This chain joins TRBV7-9 and TRBJ1-2; tentative D call: TRBD1 (6 bases). The germline V gene encodes CDR1 SEHNR and CDR2 FQNEAQ (reference sequence). The CDR3 has 13 amino acids. With 5 bases removed from V and 8 bases from J, the gap between germline ends came to 15 bases. CDR3 DNA: TGTGCCAGCAGCCCGGACAGCAACGTAGGCTACACCTTC. It translates to CASSPDSNVGYTF. Full variable domain (rest looked up from reference TRBV7-9 and TRBJ1-2): DTGVSQNPRHKITKRGQNVTFRCDPISEHNRLYWYRQTLGQGPEFLTYFQNEAQLEKSRLLSDRFSAERPKGSFSTLEIQRTEQGDSAMYLCASSPDSNVGYTFGSGTRLTVV.

This clone occurred once. The chain employs TRBV19 and TRBJ2-1, with 8 bases matching TRBD2. The CDR3 consists of 15 residues. The germline V gene encodes CDR1 LNHDA and CDR2 SQIVND (reference sequence). Trimming at V came to 5 bases and at J to 2 bases, leaving 5 bases not matched to a gene. CDR3 protein: CASSLTSETYNEQFF. CDR3 bases: TGTGCCAGTAGTTTGACTAGCGAGACCTACAATGAGCAGTTCTTC.

The chain recombines TRBV18 with TRBJ1-5; maybe TRBD1 (6 bases). Germline CDR1 is KGHSH and CDR2 is LQKENI. The CDR3 loop spans 16 amino acids. Trimming pared 3 bases from V and 3 bases from J, leaving 15 bases between. The CDR3 spells CASSPEGGNVNQPQHF. CDR3 nucleotides: TGTGCCAGCTCACCTGAAGGGGGTAATGTCAATCAGCCCCAGCATTTT.

This clone was detected once. The chain carries TRBV18 and TRBJ1-3; D may be TRBD1 (6 bases). The length of the CDR3 is 16 residues. Trimming cost V 5 bases and J 0 bases, with 14 bases left between them. Germline V gene sequence: CDR1 KGHSH, CDR2 LQKENI. CDR3 region: CASSIDRLSSGNTIYF. Here the CDR3 DNA reads TGTGCCAGCTCAATAGACAGGCTAAGCTCTGGAAACACCATATATTTT.

The chain employs TRBV2 and TRBJ1-4, with TRBD1 matching over 11 bases. The CDR3 has 15 residues. V shed 7 bases, J shed 6 bases, and the junction held 7 bases outside the gene matches. Germline V gene data show CDR1 as SNHLY and CDR2 as FYNNEI. The CDR3 DNA sequence: TGTGCCAGCAAGTCCGGGACAGGGGGTTATGAAAAACTGTTTTTT. This codes for CASKSGTGGYEKLFF.

J is TRBJ2-1 and V is TRBV24-1, with 8 bases identical to TRBD2. CDR3 size: 13 residues. Germline V lookup: CDR1 KGHDR, CDR2 SFDVKD. Unmatched junction bases numbered 4, after V lost 9 bases and J lost 4 bases. The CDR3 coding sequence is TGTGCCACCGCGACTAGCGAGTACAATGAGCAGTTCTTC. This encodes CATATSEYNEQFF.

This chain joins TRBV27 and TRBJ2-1; weak D call: TRBD2 (5 bases). The V end was cut by 7 bases, the J end by 3 bases, with 16 bases between. The V gene's germline CDR1 is MNHEY and CDR2 SMNVEV (reference sequence). The CDR3 length is 15 residues. CDR3 in DNA: TGTGCCAGCACCACTCGAGGGTCCCTCTACAATGAGCAGTTCTTC. The encoded protein is CASTTRGSLYNEQFF.

This chain links TRBV10-3 with TRBJ2-1; D perhaps matches TRBD2 (6 bases). Germline V gene sequence: CDR1 ENHRY, CDR2 SYGVKD. Trimming removed 5 bases from V and 6 bases from J, with 14 bases in between. CDR3 length: 14 amino acids. CDR3 region: CAISTGVGPNEQFF. The CDR3 DNA is TGTGCCATCAGTACGGGAGTGGGTCCCAATGAGCAGTTCTTC.

This rearrangement joins TRBV7-9 to TRBJ1-1; the match to TRBD1 covers 9 bases. V shed 4 bases and J 3 bases; nucleotides not matched to a gene: 3. Germline loops: CDR1 SEHNR, CDR2 FQNEAQ (reference sequence). This CDR3 contains 14 residues. The CDR3 loop reads CASSYRGRDTEAFF. CDR3 coding DNA: TGTGCCAGCAGCTACAGGGGGCGAGACACTGAAGCTTTCTTT.

The chain recombines TRBV18 with TRBJ2-7; D may be TRBD1 (5 bases). V lost 0 bases to trimming and J lost 4 bases, with 7 bases between them. The CDR3 is 13 residues long. The V gene's germline CDR1 is KGHSH and CDR2 LQKENI. The chain's CDR3 is CASSPPNRYEQYV. The CDR3 DNA follows: TGTGCCAGCTCACCACCGAACAGGTACGAGCAGTACGTC.

V is TRBV5-6 and J is TRBJ1-2; D is unresolved. The germline V gene has CDR1 SGHDT and CDR2 YYEEEE. V was cut by 4 bases and J by 10 bases, with 17 bases left in between. The CDR3 is 13 amino acids. The CDR3 is CASSLGSLGPYTF. DNA for the CDR3: TGTGCCAGCAGCCTCGGGTCCTTAGGCCCCTACACCTTC. Based on the CDR3 plus reference TRBV5-6 and TRBJ1-2, the full variable domain is DAGVTQSPTHLIKTRGQQVTLRCSPKSGHDTVSWYQQALGQGPQFIFQYYEEEERQRGNFPDRFSGHQFPNYSSELNVNALLLGDSALYLCASSLGSLGPYTFGSGTRLTVV.